The clone carrying this T cell receptor (beta chain) has a handful of counts. No antigen is known for it. V dropped 3 bases and J dropped 7 bases, with 22 bases sitting between them. The CDR3 is 17 residues long. Looked up from germline, CDR1 is MNHNY and CDR2 is SVGAGI (reference sequence). The data were taken from a study of T cell repertoires in cytomegalovirus infection. MiXCR was run by TCRdb on the reads, yielding one entry per CDR3 protein. Here the sample spans about 51,000 distinct CDR3 sequences, around 18% being singletons. The rearrangement links TRBV6-6 to TRBJ2-1; TRBD2 is a possible D gene (6 bases). The receptor comes from a human donor in good health (CMV status not recorded). Some clones in this sample may be carry-over from other donors' samples. Sequencing used CD8+ T cells from cultured PBMCs, obtained from culture after CMV antigen stimulation. CDR3 loop: CASSYWSREYILNEQFF. CDR3 nucleotide sequence: TGTGCCAGCAGTTATTGGTCACGGGAGTATATCTTAAATGAGCAGTTCTTC.